This T cell receptor beta chain was recorded in a study of blood T cell repertoires in COVID-19. At the level of the study: There were acute and convalescent COVID-19 samples, and they came from the United States, Italy and Spain. PBMCs, B-cell-depleted T cells, or T cells were the source of the cDNA or gDNA that made up the material.

The CDR3 totals 10 residues. The germline gives CDR1 SQVTM, CDR2 ANQGSEA. Trimming stripped 6 bases from V and 7 bases from J, with 9 bases between. Measured with immunoSEQ multiplex PCR; TCRdb has only the in-frame clones, and not every one. This table holds under 150,000 clones, around four fifths found once. The chain recombines TRBV29-1 with TRBJ1-2; D uncertain. What was sequenced was peripheral blood. The clonotype was recovered from a human donor in a cohort sampled during active COVID-19. The DNA of the CDR3 is TGCAGCGTACATAAAGTTGGCTACACCTTC. Its translation: CSVHKVGYTF.